Given below is one TCR beta chain in context. What it binds is unknown. This sample was included in a study of T cell responses to AZD1222 COVID-19 vaccine. General observations from the study: Researchers took repertoire samples only after the peak T cell response had come.

The germline CDR1 and CDR2 sequences are LNHNV and YYDKDF (reference sequence). V gave up 3 bases and J gave up 9 bases, with 12 bases separating them. This CDR3 has 13 residues. The assay was immunoSEQ multiplex PCR, and TCRdb's table has in-frame clones only and misses some. The sample lists 140,000 to 150,000 clones; around 89% were seen once. The chain couples TRBV15 to TRBJ2-1; D call uncertain. The sequenced sample was peripheral blood, obtained on day 0 of AZD1222 vaccination. The clonotype comes from an adult in good health. The CDR3 is CATSRMRVGEQFF. CDR3 nucleotide sequence: TGTGCCACCAGCAGGATGCGTGTTGGTGAGCAGTTCTTC.